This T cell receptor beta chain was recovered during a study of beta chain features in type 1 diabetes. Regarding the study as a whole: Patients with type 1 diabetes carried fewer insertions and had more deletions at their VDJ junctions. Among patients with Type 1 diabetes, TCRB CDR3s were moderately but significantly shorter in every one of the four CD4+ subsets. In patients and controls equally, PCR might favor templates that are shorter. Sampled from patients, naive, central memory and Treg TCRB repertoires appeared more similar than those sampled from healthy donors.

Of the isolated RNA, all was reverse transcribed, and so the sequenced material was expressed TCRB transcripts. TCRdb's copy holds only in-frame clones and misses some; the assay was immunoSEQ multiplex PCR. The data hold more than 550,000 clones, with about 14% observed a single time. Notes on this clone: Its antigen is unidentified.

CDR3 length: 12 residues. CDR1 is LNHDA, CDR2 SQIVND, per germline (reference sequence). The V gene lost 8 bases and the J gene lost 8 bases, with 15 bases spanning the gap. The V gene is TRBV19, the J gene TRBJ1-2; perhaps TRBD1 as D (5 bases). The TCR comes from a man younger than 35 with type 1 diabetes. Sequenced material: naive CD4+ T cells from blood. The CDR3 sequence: CASPVGGFGYTF. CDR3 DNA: TGTGCCAGTCCGGTCGGGGGATTCGGCTACACCTTC.